These 28 T cell receptor beta chains share one sample of origin, sequenced in a study of spatial heterogeneity in lung cancer. Stated time point: blood at routine non-recurrence follow-up after resection. TCRdb passed the 5' RACE reads through MiXCR, listing each CDR3 protein once. The sample includes roughly 24,000 distinct CDR3 sequences, 9% to 10% of them seen just once. Material: PBMCs, obtained at follow-up. Every receptor here comes from a male donor with early-stage non-small cell lung cancer.

This clonotype was observed a few times. The chain carries TRBV7-2 and TRBJ1-1; TRBD1 matches at 10 bases. V was clipped by 5 bases and J by 11 bases; unmatched bases: 11. Germline CDR1 reads SGHTA; CDR2 reads FQGNSA. The CDR3 covers 14 residues. CDR3 coding DNA: TGTGCCAGCAGCCCGGGACAGGGGCTGGTAGGGGCTTTCTTT. It codes for CASSPGQGLVGAFF.

This clonotype was observed many times. The CDR3 region is CASSGTETDQPQHF. Here the CDR3 DNA reads TGTGCCAGCAGTGGGACAGAGACTGATCAGCCCCAGCATTTT. J is TRBJ1-5 and V is TRBV2, with D possibly TRBD1 on 6 matching bases. The CDR3 covers 14 residues. Trimming took off 4 bases at V and 5 bases at J, with 12 bases between the two ends. The germline V gene encodes CDR1 SNHLY and CDR2 FYNNEI. Based on the CDR3 plus reference TRBV2 and TRBJ1-5, the full variable domain is EPEVTQTPSHQVTQMGQEVILRCVPISNHLYFYWYRQILGQKVEFLVSFYNNEISEKSEIFDDQFSVERPDGSNFTLKIRSTKLEDSAMYFCASSGTETDQPQHFGDGTRLSIL.

This clonotype was seen ten or more times. This sequence joins TRBV5-6 and TRBJ2-2; no reliable D call. With 3 bases removed from V and 0 bases from J, the gap between germline ends came to 12 bases. This CDR3 comprises 16 residues. Germline CDR1 is SGHDT and CDR2 is YYEEEE. The CDR3 coding sequence is TGTGCCAGCAGCTCCCTATTGGGGACGAACACCGGGGAGCTGTTTTTT. It specifies CASSSLLGTNTGELFF.

This clonotype was recorded at least ten times. The chain joins TRBV5-1 to TRBJ2-2; D possibly corresponds to TRBD2 (5 bases). Trimming stripped 0 bases from V and 7 bases from J, with 13 bases between. Germline V gene lookup returns CDR1 SGHRS and CDR2 YFSETQ. The CDR3 length is 15 residues. The CDR3 is CASSLVVGGGGELFF. The CDR3 region has the DNA TGCGCCAGCAGCTTGGTTGTGGGCGGAGGCGGGGAGCTGTTTTTT.

This clonotype has only a few counts. The chain couples TRBV6-4 to TRBJ1-6; D uncertain. Per germline, CDR1 MRHNA and CDR2 SNTAGT. This CDR3 contains 14 residues. Trimming cost V 7 bases and J 7 bases, with 14 bases left between them. This CDR3 reads CASTPSPGNSPLHF. Written as DNA, the CDR3 is TGTGCCAGCACCCCGTCCCCGGGCAATTCACCCCTCCACTTT.

This chain links TRBV20-1 with TRBJ1-6, with 8 nucleotides matching TRBD1. Germline-derived CDR1 and CDR2 are DFQATT and SNEGSKA (reference sequence). Trimming took 4 bases from V and 9 from J; bases not matched to a gene: 8. CDR3 length equals 14 residues. CDR3 sequence (DNA): TGCAGTGCTACAGACAGGGGAAGAAGTTCACCCCTCCACTTT. Translation: CSATDRGRSSPLHF.

The chain has TRBV4-2 and TRBJ2-5; 8 bases match TRBD2. The CDR3 has 15 amino acids. Looked up from germline, CDR1 is LGHNA and CDR2 is YNFKEQ. V trimming: 3 bases; J trimming: 5 bases; junction bases outside the gene matches: 8. The CDR3 region is CASSQTPLAGETQYF. The CDR3 DNA sequence: TGTGCCAGCAGCCAGACTCCCTTAGCGGGGGAGACCCAGTACTTC.

This clonotype has at least ten counts. The J gene is TRBJ1-2, the V gene TRBV5-1, with D unclear. This CDR3 is 13 amino acids long. V lost 4 bases and J 4 bases, leaving 11 bases between the germline ends. CDR1 SGHRS and CDR2 YFSETQ come from the germline V gene. The CDR3 coding sequence is TGCGCCAGCAGCACCACCCCCGGCTATGGCTACACCTTC. As protein: CASSTTPGYGYTF.

The table lists this clonotype with many counts. The rearrangement joins TRBV6-6 to TRBJ2-2; 7 bases align to TRBD1. Germline loops: CDR1 MNHNY, CDR2 SVGAGI (reference sequence). The J segment lost 1 base and the V segment lost 8 bases, leaving 7 bases of the junction unmatched. CDR3 length equals 15 residues. Here the CDR3 DNA reads TGTGCCAGCTCCACATGGGACAGGAACACCGGGGAGCTGTTTTTT. It specifies CASSTWDRNTGELFF.

This clonotype appeared many times. This rearrangement joins TRBV6-1 to TRBJ1-5, with D possibly TRBD1 on 5 matching bases. The germline CDR1 and CDR2 sequences are MNHNS and SASEGT. The CDR3 runs to 15 residues. The V and J ends lost 7 bases and 0 bases respectively, with 13 bases between them. CDR3 sequence reads: CASTDRAYSNQPQHF. CDR3 DNA: TGTGCCAGCACAGACAGAGCTTATAGCAATCAGCCCCAGCATTTT.

Ten or more counts support this clonotype. V usage is TRBV20-1 and J usage is TRBJ2-7; no clear D gene. Trimming cost V 1 base and J 0 bases, with 10 bases left between them. CDR3 length: 14 residues. Germline-derived CDR1 and CDR2 are DFQATT and SNEGSKA (reference sequence). The CDR3 region has the DNA TGCAGTGCTAGAGCCGCAAGGGACTCCTACGAGCAGTACTTC. It encodes CSARAARDSYEQYF.

There are a few counts of this clonotype. DNA of the CDR3: TGTGCCAGTACCCTTCGCCCGACAGGGGAGGGGTCACCCCTCCACTTT. Its translation: CASTLRPTGEGSPLHF. The chain carries TRBV19 and TRBJ1-6; 8 nucleotides agree with TRBD1. Trimming took 7 bases from V and 10 from J; bases not matched to a gene: 15. This CDR3 has 16 residues. In germline, CDR1 is LNHDA, CDR2 SQIVND (reference sequence).

The chain recombines TRBV18 with TRBJ1-1; 7 positions agree with TRBD1. Germline CDR1 and CDR2: KGHSH and LQKENI. The CDR3 length is 13 residues. Unmatched junction bases numbered 3, after V lost 0 bases and J lost 8 bases. CDR3 sequence reads: CASSPPGQAEAFF. The CDR3 DNA follows: TGTGCCAGCTCACCACCAGGACAGGCCGAAGCTTTCTTT. Filled out from reference TRBV18 and TRBJ1-1, the complete variable domain reads NAGVMQNPRHLVRRRGQEARLRCSPMKGHSHVYWYRQLPEEGLKFMVYLQKENIIDESGMPKERFSAEFPKEGPSILRIQQVVRGDSAAYFCASSPPGQAEAFFGQGTRLTVV.

The rearrangement uses TRBV28 and TRBJ2-7, with D unclear. V was trimmed by 6 bases and J by 6 bases, leaving 9 bases between them. CDR3 size: 11 residues. Germline V gene data show CDR1 as MDHEN and CDR2 as SYDVKM. CDR3 sequence reads: CASRWTGEQYF. CDR3 in DNA: TGTGCCAGCAGGTGGACGGGCGAGCAGTACTTC.

This chain links TRBV29-1 with TRBJ2-3; 12 bases fit TRBD2. CDR3 length equals 14 residues. J gave up 6 bases and V 6 bases, and 7 bases lay outside the gene matches. Germline-derived CDR1 and CDR2 are SQVTM and ANQGSEA. The CDR3 is CSVKTSGGLDTQYF. CDR3 in DNA: TGCAGCGTAAAAACTAGCGGGGGGCTGGATACGCAGTATTTT.

This clonotype came up many times. J is TRBJ2-3 and V is TRBV2; 9 nucleotides match TRBD2. The CDR3 has 14 residues. Germline CDR1 reads SNHLY; CDR2 reads FYNNEI. Unmatched junction bases numbered 6, after V lost 7 bases and J lost 4 bases. The chain's CDR3 is CASTGTSIADTQYF. CDR3 DNA: TGTGCCAGCACAGGGACTAGCATCGCAGATACGCAGTATTTT.

This clonotype was counted ten times or more. V gene TRBV7-2 combines with J gene TRBJ2-6; possibly TRBD1 for D (5 bases). The germline gives CDR1 SGHTA, CDR2 FQGNSA. This CDR3 contains 16 residues. Trimming removed 4 bases from V and 0 bases from J, with 10 bases in between. CDR3 in amino acids: CASSYLDNSGANVLTF. DNA of the CDR3: TGTGCCAGCAGCTATTTGGACAACTCTGGGGCCAACGTCCTGACTTTC. Variable domain in full (rest from reference TRBV7-2 and TRBJ2-6): GAGVSQSPSNKVTEKGKDVELRCDPISGHTALYWYRQSLGQGLEFLIYFQGNSAPDKSGLPSDRFSAERTGGSVSTLTIQRTQQEDSAVYLCASSYLDNSGANVLTFGAGSRLTVL.

Many counts were recorded for this clonotype. V and J are TRBV4-2 and TRBJ1-4, with a weak D call TRBD1 (6 bases). CDR1 is LGHNA, CDR2 YNFKEQ, per germline. CDR3 length: 14 residues. V was pared by 4 bases and J by 5 bases, with 11 bases between. The CDR3 DNA follows: TGTGCCAGCAGCCCTACAGGGAGGAATGAAAAACTGTTTTTT. Translation: CASSPTGRNEKLFF.

This clonotype showed up many times. The chain employs TRBV20-1 and TRBJ2-2, with TRBD2 matching 8 bases. The germline V gene has CDR1 DFQATT and CDR2 SNEGSKA (reference sequence). The CDR3 has 13 residues. V lost 5 bases, J lost 5 bases, and 4 bases stayed unmatched. The CDR3 loop is CSALSGETGELFF. The CDR3 bases are TGCAGTGCTCTTAGCGGGGAAACCGGGGAGCTGTTTTTT.

The rearrangement uses TRBV7-2 and TRBJ1-5; D is possibly TRBD1 (5 bases). The CDR3 runs 14 residues. Germline CDR1 is SGHTA and CDR2 is FQGNSA. Trimming pared 1 base from V and 4 bases from J, leaving 8 bases between. The CDR3, as DNA: TGTGCCAGCAGCTTAGGACAGCTAAATCAGCCCCAGCATTTT. It translates to CASSLGQLNQPQHF.

This sequence joins TRBV9 and TRBJ2-7; tentatively, D is TRBD1 (6 bases). Germline V gene sequence: CDR1 SGDLS, CDR2 YYNGEE. This CDR3 is built from 16 residues. V dropped 4 bases and J dropped 1 base, with 18 bases sitting between them. In DNA, the CDR3 is TGTGCCAGCAGCCCCCGCCAGGGGACAATTTCCTACGAGCAGTACTTC. This translates into CASSPRQGTISYEQYF.

V usage is TRBV7-2 and J usage is TRBJ2-1; TRBD2 is a possible D gene (7 bases). CDR3 length: 15 residues. V was pared by 1 base and J by 7 bases, with 14 bases between. The V gene's germline CDR1 is SGHTA and CDR2 FQGNSA. CDR3 loop: CASSLGWGGLNEQFF. CDR3 nucleotides: TGTGCCAGCAGCTTAGGGTGGGGGGGCCTGAATGAGCAGTTCTTC.

The table lists this clonotype with a few counts. The chain joins TRBV2 to TRBJ1-5; 8 positions agree with TRBD1. The junction had 2 bases not matched to a gene; V was cut back by 6 bases and J by 1 base. CDR1 is SNHLY, CDR2 FYNNEI, per germline. The CDR3 length is 14 residues. This CDR3 is CASRDRVSNQPQHF. The CDR3 bases are TGTGCCAGCAGGGACAGGGTGAGCAATCAGCCCCAGCATTTT. The full variable domain, with the rest looked up from reference TRBV2 and TRBJ1-5, is EPEVTQTPSHQVTQMGQEVILRCVPISNHLYFYWYRQILGQKVEFLVSFYNNEISEKSEIFDDQFSVERPDGSNFTLKIRSTKLEDSAMYFCASRDRVSNQPQHFGDGTRLSIL.

This clonotype was counted a few times. This chain joins TRBV6-4 and TRBJ1-5; D remains ambiguous. The germline V gene encodes CDR1 MRHNA and CDR2 SNTAGT. The V gene lost 2 bases and the J gene lost 3 bases, with 5 bases spanning the gap. The CDR3 sequence is 13 residues long. This chain's CDR3 is CASSDGHNQPQHF. The CDR3 nucleotides read TGTGCCAGCAGTGACGGGCACAATCAGCCCCAGCATTTT.

Ten or more counts support this clonotype. The rearrangement uses TRBV9 and TRBJ2-3; 8 bases map to TRBD2. CDR3 length: 15 amino acids. The J segment lost 3 bases and the V segment lost 2 bases, leaving 5 bases of the junction unmatched. From germline, CDR1 is SGDLS and CDR2 YYNGEE. CDR3 nucleotides: TGTGCCAGCAGCGTGAGACCGGGGGGGACAGATACGCAGTATTTT. This gives the protein CASSVRPGGTDTQYF.

The genes are TRBV15 and TRBJ2-3; TRBD2 is a possible D gene (5 bases). Deletions cut 0 bases from V and 4 bases from J, with 14 bases between. CDR3 length equals 16 residues. CDR1 is LNHNV and CDR2 is YYDKDF in the germline V gene (reference sequence). This CDR3 is CATSRDVGRRADTQYF. The CDR3 nucleotides read TGTGCCACCAGCAGAGATGTGGGGAGACGGGCAGATACGCAGTATTTT.

This clonotype was counted at least ten times. The V and J genes are TRBV7-8 and TRBJ1-4, with 9 bases matching TRBD1. The trim removed 1 base at V and 2 bases at J, leaving 5 bases unmatched. CDR3 length equals 17 residues. Looked up from germline, CDR1 is SGHVS and CDR2 is FQNEAQ. DNA of the CDR3: TGTGCCAGCAGCTTAGTGGGACAGGGAGTGACTAATGAAAAACTGTTTTTT. This codes for CASSLVGQGVTNEKLFF.

This clonotype was seen many times. The chain is built from TRBV4-3 and TRBJ2-3, with unresolved D. Germline CDR1 reads LGHNA; CDR2 reads YSLEER. This CDR3 is built from 14 residues. Trimming removed 0 bases from V and 8 bases from J, with 12 bases in between. In DNA form, the CDR3 reads TGCGCCAGCAGCCAAGATCACGGGTTGGGTACGCAGTATTTT. Translation: CASSQDHGLGTQYF.